This T cell receptor (beta chain) comes out of a study of cytomegalovirus exposure and HLA in healthy donors. Study-wide findings and caveats: Investigators reported fewer than 200 TCR beta chains as tied to cytomegalovirus.

A multiplex PCR was run with 60 Vbeta primers and 13 Jbeta primers. TCRdb keeps only in-frame clones here, not all; method: immunoSEQ multiplex PCR. The profile covers about 120,000 clones, with about 76% appearing a single time and 4.8% taken by the ten largest. A note on this clone: What it binds is not known.

Specimen: PBMCs. This sequence originates from a man aged 25-45 years in good health and CMV-seropositive.

This CDR3 is CASSSRTSGPIHPQYF. The DNA for the CDR3 is TGTGCCAGCAGCTCACGGACTAGCGGGCCCATCCATCCGCAGTATTTT. This chain connects TRBV7-2 to TRBJ2-3; 11 bases map to TRBD2. After removal of 4 bases from V and 10 bases from J, the junction contained 13 bases not matched to a gene. This CDR3 is 16 amino acids long. Germline CDR1 and CDR2: SGHTA and FQGNSA.